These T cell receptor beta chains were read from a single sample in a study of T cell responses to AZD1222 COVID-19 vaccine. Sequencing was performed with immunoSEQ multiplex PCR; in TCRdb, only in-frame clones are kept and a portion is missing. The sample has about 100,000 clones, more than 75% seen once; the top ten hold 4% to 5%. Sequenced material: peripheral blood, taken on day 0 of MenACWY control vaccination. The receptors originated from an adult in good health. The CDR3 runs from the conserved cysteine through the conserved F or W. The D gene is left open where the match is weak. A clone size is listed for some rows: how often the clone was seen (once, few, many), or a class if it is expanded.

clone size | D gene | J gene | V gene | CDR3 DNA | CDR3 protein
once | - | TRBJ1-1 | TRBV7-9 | TGTGCCAGCAGTCAGACCGACACTGAAGCTTTCTTT | CASSQTDTEAFF
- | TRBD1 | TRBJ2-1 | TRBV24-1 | TGTGCCACCAGTGATCAGGACAGGGGTATACACAATGAGCAGTTCTTC | CATSDQDRGIHNEQFF
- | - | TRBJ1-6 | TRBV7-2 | TGTGCCAGCAGCTTATCTTACGTCTCACCCCTCCACTTT | CASSLSYVSPLHF
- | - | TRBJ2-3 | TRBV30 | TGTGCCTCTCACGTCCCGGGGGCTCCCTCGACGCAGTATTTT | CASHVPGAPSTQYF
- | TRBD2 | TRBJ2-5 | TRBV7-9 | TGTGCCAGCAGCTTAAGGGCGGGAGGAGAGACCCAGTACTTC | CASSLRAGGETQYF
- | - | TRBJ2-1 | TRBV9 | TGTGCCAGCAGCGTCCTACTAGACGAAGCGGGTGAGCAGTTCTTC | CASSVLLDEAGEQFF
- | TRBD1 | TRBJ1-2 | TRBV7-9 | TGTGCCAGCAGTGCGACCGGGACAGGGGCCGCTGCCTATGGCTACACCTTC | CASSATGTGAAAYGYTF
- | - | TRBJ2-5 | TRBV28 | TGTGCCAGCAGTTCTGACATTACCTTCGGGACCCAGTACTTC | CASSSDITFGTQYF
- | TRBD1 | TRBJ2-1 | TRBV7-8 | TGTGCCAGCAGCGTCCAAGACAGGGGCCCGTACAATGAGCAGTTCTTC | CASSVQDRGPYNEQFF
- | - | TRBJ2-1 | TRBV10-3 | TGTGCCATCAGTGGACAGGGTACCAAACCGGGACTAGGGTCGTCCCTAGATGAGCAGTTCTTC | CAISGQGTKPGLGSSLDEQFF
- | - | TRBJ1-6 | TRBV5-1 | TGCGCCAGCAGCTTGGAGGGCCCCACGTATAATTCACCCCTCCACTTT | CASSLEGPTYNSPLHF
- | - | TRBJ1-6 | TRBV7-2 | TGTGCCAGCAGCCTAGGATCCTATAATTCACCCCTCCACTTT | CASSLGSYNSPLHF
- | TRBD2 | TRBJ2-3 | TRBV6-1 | TGTGCCAGCAGTGAACAGACTAGCGGAGCACAGAGTACGCAGTATTTT | CASSEQTSGAQSTQYF
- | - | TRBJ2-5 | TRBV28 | TGTGCCAGCAGTTCAGTTAGGTCGGACAGAAAAAGAGAAGCCCAGTACTTC | CASSSVRSDRKREAQYF
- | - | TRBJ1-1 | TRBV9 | TGTGCCAGCAGCGCGGGACCTTCCATGAACACTGAAGCTTTCTTT | CASSAGPSMNTEAFF
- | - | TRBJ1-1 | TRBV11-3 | TGTGCCAGCAGCACCCACGGGGGAAGTACTGAAGCTTTCTTT | CASSTHGGSTEAFF
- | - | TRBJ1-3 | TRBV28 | TGTGCCACCGCGGGGGGGAGGGGAAACACCATATATTTT | CATAGGRGNTIYF
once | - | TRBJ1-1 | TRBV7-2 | TGTGCCAGCAGCTTATCTAGCCGGGACCCCGGGGGGACTGAAGCTTTCTTT | CASSLSSRDPGGTEAFF
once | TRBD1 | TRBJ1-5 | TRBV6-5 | TGTGCCAGCAGTTGGAAACAGGGGCATAGCAATCAGCCCCAGCATTTT | CASSWKQGHSNQPQHF
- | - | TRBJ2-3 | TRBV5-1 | TGCGCCAGCAGCCCGCCCCGGGACTCTGCCACAGATACGCAGTATTTT | CASSPPRDSATDTQYF
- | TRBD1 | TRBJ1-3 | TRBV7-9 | TGTGCCAGCAGTCAAACCGGACAGGGGGCTAACACCATATATTTT | CASSQTGQGANTIYF
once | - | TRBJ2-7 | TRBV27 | TGTGCCAGCAGTTTAGGGGTCCGAGGCTACGAGCAGTACTTC | CASSLGVRGYEQYF
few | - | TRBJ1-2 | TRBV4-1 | TGCGCCAGCAGCCAAGATCTGGGCAGTAGGAGGACCTTC | CASSQDLGSRRTF
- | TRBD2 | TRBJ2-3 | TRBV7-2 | TGTGCCAGCAGCTCACCAGCGGGGGAGCCCCCTACAGATACGCAGTATTTT | CASSSPAGEPPTDTQYF
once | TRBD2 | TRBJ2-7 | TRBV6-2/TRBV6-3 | TGTGCCAGCAGTTACGTCAGCGGGACCTACGAGCAGTACTTC | CASSYVSGTYEQYF
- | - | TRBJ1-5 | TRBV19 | TGTGCCAGTAGCCCCAGAAATCAGCCCCAGCATTTT | CASSPRNQPQHF
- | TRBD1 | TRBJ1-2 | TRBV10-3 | TGTGCCATCAAGACAGGGAACTATGGCTACACCTTC | CAIKTGNYGYTF
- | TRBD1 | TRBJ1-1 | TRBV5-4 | TGTGCCAGCAGCTCAACAGGGGGCACCACTGAAGCTTTCTTT | CASSSTGGTTEAFF
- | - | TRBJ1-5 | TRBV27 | TGTGCCAGCAGTCCCAACAATCAGCCCCAGCATTTT | CASSPNNQPQHF
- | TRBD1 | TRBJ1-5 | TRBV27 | TGTGCCAGCAGTTTATCGAGGGACAGGGGGAATCAGCCCCAGCATTTT | CASSLSRDRGNQPQHF
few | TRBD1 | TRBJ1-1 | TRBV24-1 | TGTGCCACCAGTGGGGGTACAGGGGGCACTGAAGCTTTCTTT | CATSGGTGGTEAFF
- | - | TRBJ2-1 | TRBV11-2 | TGTGCCAGCAGCTTAGTGGCAGGGGACTACAATGAGCAGTTCTTC | CASSLVAGDYNEQFF
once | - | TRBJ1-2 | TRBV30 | TGTGCCTGGAGTTACCGTGGCAGTAGTTCCTATGGCTACACCTTC | CAWSYRGSSSYGYTF
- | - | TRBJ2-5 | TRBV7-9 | TGTGCCAGCAGCTTTCTAGGGCAGGAGACCCAGTACTTC | CASSFLGQETQYF
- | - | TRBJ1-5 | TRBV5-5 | TGTGCCAGCAGCCGGGGTGGGTCAGGGGTCCCTAGCAATCAGCCCCAGCATTTT | CASSRGGSGVPSNQPQHF
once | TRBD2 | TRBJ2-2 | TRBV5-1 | TGCGCCAGCAGCTTGAGGGGTCTAGCGGGAGCGTCCACCGGGGAGCTGTTTTTT | CASSLRGLAGASTGELFF
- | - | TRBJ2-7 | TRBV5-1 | TGCGCCAGCAGCCAGGAGCAGGCCAAGCACTACGAGCAGTACTTC | CASSQEQAKHYEQYF
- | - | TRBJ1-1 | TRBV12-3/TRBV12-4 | TGTGCCAGCAGTTCCCTAAGGGGTGAAGCTTTCTTT | CASSSLRGEAFF
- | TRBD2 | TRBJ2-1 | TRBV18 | TGTGCCAGCTCCTACCAGCCGGGTAGCGGGGCCTCCTACAATGAGCAGTTCTTC | CASSYQPGSGASYNEQFF
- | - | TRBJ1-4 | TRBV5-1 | TGCGCCAGCAGCTTGGAAGGGAGAGGCACTAATGAAAAACTGTTTTTT | CASSLEGRGTNEKLFF
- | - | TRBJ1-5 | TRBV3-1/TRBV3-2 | TGTGCCAGCAGCCAAGATCTAACTGGACAGCCCCAGCATTTT | CASSQDLTGQPQHF
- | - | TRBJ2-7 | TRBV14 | TGTGCCAGCAGCGCTAGGGTCGCCTACGAGCAGTACTTC | CASSARVAYEQYF
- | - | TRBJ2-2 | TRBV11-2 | TGTGCCAGCAGCTCTCGGGGGGCGGGAACCGGGGAGCTGTTTTTT | CASSSRGAGTGELFF
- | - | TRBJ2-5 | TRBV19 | TGTGCCAGTAGTATGGAAACTTGGGAGGAGACCCAGTACTTC | CASSMETWEETQYF
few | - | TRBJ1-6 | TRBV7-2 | TGTGCCAGCAGCCCAAACCGACAGGATAATTCACCCCTCCACTTT | CASSPNRQDNSPLHF
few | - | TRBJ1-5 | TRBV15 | TGTGCCACCAGCAGAGAATCGGCAGGGCAGGTTAATCAGCCCCAGCATTTT | CATSRESAGQVNQPQHF
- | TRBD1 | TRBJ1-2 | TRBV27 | TGTGCCAGCAGTCTGGGTACAGGGGTCTATGGCTACACCTTC | CASSLGTGVYGYTF
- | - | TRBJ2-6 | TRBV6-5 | TGTGCCAGCACTCTGACAGGAGCTGGGGCCAACGTCCTGACTTTC | CASTLTGAGANVLTF
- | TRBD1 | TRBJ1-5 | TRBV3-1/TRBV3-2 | TGTGCCAGCAGCCAAGCGGCCCTTAGGGGGCGAGAATGCAATCAGCCCCAGCATTTT | CASSQAALRGRECNQPQHF
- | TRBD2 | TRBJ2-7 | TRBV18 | TGTGCCAGCTCACCCAGGGAGGGCGGTGGGAGCTACGAGCAGTACTTC | CASSPREGGGSYEQYF
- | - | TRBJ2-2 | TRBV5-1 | TGCGCCAGCAGCTTGGCCCTGGGGCTGTCCGGGGAGCTGTTTTTT | CASSLALGLSGELFF
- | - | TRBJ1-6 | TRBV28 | TGTGCCAGCAGTTCCTTCTCGGGGAATTCACCCCTCCACTTT | CASSSFSGNSPLHF
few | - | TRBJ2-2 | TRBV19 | TGTGCCAGTAGTCTCCCCCGGACACCAACCGGGGAGCTGTTTTTT | CASSLPRTPTGELFF
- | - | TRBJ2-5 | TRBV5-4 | TGTGCCAGCAGCTTGACCGGGAGAGGCTCTCCTTGGGAGACCCAGTACTTC | CASSLTGRGSPWETQYF
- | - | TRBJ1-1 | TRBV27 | TGTGCCAGCAGTTTAGTAGCGAATCGGAACACTGAAGCTTTCTTT | CASSLVANRNTEAFF
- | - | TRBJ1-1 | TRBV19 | TGTGCCAGTAGGACCACAGCGAACACTGAAGCTTTCTTT | CASRTTANTEAFF
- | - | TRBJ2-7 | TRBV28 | TGTGCCAGCAGTTTACCAGGGGGGATACACGAGCAGTACTTC | CASSLPGGIHEQYF